One and the same sample provided the 23 T cell receptor beta chains below, sequenced in a study of graft-versus-host responses after intestinal transplantation. The repertoire was sequenced with immunoSEQ multiplex PCR; TCRdb's copy has only in-frame clones and lacks some. The sample contains about 71,000 clones, roughly 87% of which appear only once. The antigens of these receptors remain unknown. The specimen was unstimulated CD8+ T cells sorted from spleen or lymph node cells, collected before intestinal transplant. The receptors originated from a human donor who received an intestinal transplant.

This rearrangement joins TRBV11-3 to TRBJ2-3, with 12 bases identical to TRBD1. This CDR3 is 16 amino acids long. Germline V gene data show CDR1 as SGHNT and CDR2 as YENEEA. Trimming cost V 5 bases and J 6 bases; bases outside gene matches: 9. CDR3 sequence reads: CASSPGTGGLMDTQYF. The CDR3 coding sequence is TGTGCCAGCAGCCCCGGGACAGGGGGCTTGATGGATACGCAGTATTTT.

The chain has TRBV10-3 and TRBJ1-5, with a tentative D call TRBD1 (6 bases). CDR1 and CDR2 (germline): ENHRY, SYGVKD. Deletions cut 0 bases from V and 3 bases from J, with 9 bases between. CDR3 length: 15 residues. DNA for the CDR3: TGTGCCATCAGTGAGTCGATGGGGGCCAATCAGCCCCAGCATTTT. Protein product: CAISESMGANQPQHF.

The chain combines TRBV13 with TRBJ2-5; D possibly corresponds to TRBD2 (6 bases). This CDR3 is 16 amino acids long. CDR1 and CDR2 from the germline V gene are PRHDT and FYEKMQ (reference sequence). The V end lost 4 bases, the J end lost 0 bases, and 15 bases lay between the germline ends. CDR3 sequence reads: CASSSLAGYDQETQYF. In DNA form, the CDR3 reads TGTGCCAGCAGCTCTTTGGCGGGGTACGACCAAGAGACCCAGTACTTC.

This chain links TRBV2 with TRBJ1-2, with D unclear. Germline assignment: CDR1 SNHLY and CDR2 FYNNEI. Deletions cut 8 bases from V and 4 bases from J, with 8 bases between. The CDR3 covers 11 residues. The CDR3 region is CASYSRYGYTF. DNA of the CDR3: TGTGCCAGCTACAGCCGCTATGGCTACACCTTC.

This rearrangement joins TRBV13 to TRBJ2-1, with no clear D. CDR3 size: 14 residues. Looked up from germline, CDR1 is PRHDT and CDR2 is FYEKMQ (reference sequence). Trimming shortened V by 0 bases and J by 8 bases, and 11 bases separated the two germline ends. The CDR3 DNA sequence: TGTGCCAGCAGCTTAGGGGGCCTTGTCCATGAGCAGTTCTTC. Its protein product is CASSLGGLVHEQFF.

V gene TRBV19 combines with J gene TRBJ2-7; 8 bases align to TRBD2. From germline, CDR1 is LNHDA and CDR2 SQIVND (reference sequence). V shed 5 bases, J shed 4 bases, and the junction held 7 bases outside the gene matches. The CDR3 covers 14 residues. DNA of the CDR3: TGTGCCAGTAGTCCGTCGGCTAGCGGGTACGAGCAGTACTTC. Translation: CASSPSASGYEQYF.

A single count supports this clone. The chain is built from TRBV6-5 and TRBJ1-1, with D possibly being TRBD1 (5 bases). The V end lost 2 bases, the J end lost 5 bases, and 12 bases lay between the germline ends. The CDR3 consists of 14 residues. CDR1 and CDR2 from the germline V gene are MNHEY and SVGAGI. The CDR3 region has the DNA TGTGCCAGCAGTTACGTAGGGGATCGGACTGAAGCTTTCTTT. It specifies CASSYVGDRTEAFF.

The chain recombines TRBV27 with TRBJ1-2, with D maybe TRBD1 (5 bases). V shed 6 bases and J shed 3 bases, with 11 bases lying between them. From germline, CDR1 is MNHEY and CDR2 SMNVEV (reference sequence). This CDR3 is built from 13 residues. This CDR3 is CASSPTVDYGYTF. CDR3 DNA: TGTGCCAGCAGCCCGACAGTGGACTATGGCTACACCTTC.

The V gene is TRBV4-1, the J gene TRBJ2-1, with 13 bases aligning to TRBD2. V lost 4 bases, J lost 7 bases, and 4 bases stayed unmatched. Germline-derived CDR1 and CDR2 are MGHRA and YSYEKL. The CDR3 has 15 amino acids. CDR3 region: CASSPLAGGQNEQFF. Here the CDR3 DNA reads TGCGCCAGCAGCCCACTAGCGGGGGGGCAAAATGAGCAGTTCTTC.

The V and J genes are TRBV9 and TRBJ2-7; tentative D call: TRBD1 (6 bases). CDR1 and CDR2 (germline): SGDLS, YYNGEE. The CDR3 totals 14 residues. Trimming pared 4 bases from V and 3 bases from J, leaving 14 bases between. CDR3 loop: CASSPQDSFYEQYF. The CDR3 region has the DNA TGTGCCAGCAGCCCCCAGGACAGCTTCTACGAGCAGTACTTC.

The chain is built from TRBV6-1 and TRBJ1-2; no reliable D call. CDR1 MNHNS and CDR2 SASEGT come from the germline V gene. The length of the CDR3 is 14 residues. The V end was cut by 0 bases, the J end by 4 bases, with 9 bases between. CDR3 protein: CASSEASVTYGYTF. CDR3 in DNA: TGTGCCAGCAGTGAAGCGAGCGTAACCTATGGCTACACCTTC.

The CDR3 region has the DNA TGTGCCAGCATGGGGGCAGGGCCCTATGGCTACACCTTC. This gives the protein CASMGAGPYGYTF. This chain uses TRBV6-5 with TRBJ1-2; possibly TRBD1 for D (6 bases). Trimming left V 7 bases short and J 4 bases short, with 13 bases between. The CDR3 totals 13 residues. CDR1 and CDR2 from the germline V gene are MNHEY and SVGAGI.

For this clone: One junction end disagrees with the germline gene, perhaps due to a read error. The chain carries TRBV5-1 and TRBJ2-2; TRBD2 agrees at 9 bases. Germline values: CDR1 SGHRS, CDR2 YFSETQ. CDR3 size: 14 residues. The CDR3 loop reads CASTLTSGTGELFF. The CDR3 coding sequence is TGCGCCAGCACCTTGACTAGCGGAACCGGGGAGCTGTTTTTT. The complete variable domain, with remaining parts taken from reference TRBV5-1 and TRBJ2-2, reads KAGVTQTPRYLIKTRGQQVTLSCSPISGHRSVSWYQQTPGQGLQFLFEYFSETQRNKGNFPGRFSGRQFSNSRSEMNVSTLELGDSALYLCASTLTSGTGELFFGEGSRLTVL.

Regarding this clone: The junction shows a germline mismatch at one end, possibly a read error. This chain links TRBV7-7 with TRBJ2-5; 9 positions agree with TRBD1. This CDR3 region has 17 residues. Per the germline V gene, CDR1 is SSHAT and CDR2 is FNYEAQ (reference sequence). This CDR3 reads CASSPRDRAKGGETQYF. The CDR3 coding sequence is TGTGCTAGCAGCCCGAGGGACAGGGCGAAGGGAGGGGAGACCCAGTACTTC.

The chain links TRBV5-6 to TRBJ2-7, with 9 positions matching TRBD1. Germline lookup yields CDR1 SGHDT and CDR2 YYEEEE. The J segment lost 5 bases and the V segment lost 0 bases, leaving 3 bases of the junction unmatched. The CDR3 totals 14 residues. Here the CDR3 reads CASSLGDRADEQYF. The CDR3, as DNA: TGTGCCAGCAGCTTGGGGGACAGGGCGGACGAGCAGTACTTC.

This chain uses TRBV6-5 with TRBJ2-2; D gene unclear. V was cut by 8 bases and J by 4 bases, with 14 bases left in between. Germline CDR1 is MNHEY and CDR2 is SVGAGI. This CDR3 is 14 amino acids long. Here the CDR3 reads CASHAQVPTGELFF. The DNA for the CDR3 is TGTGCCAGCCACGCGCAGGTTCCCACCGGGGAGCTGTTTTTT.

V gene TRBV2 combines with J gene TRBJ1-1; D is perhaps TRBD1 (6 bases). CDR3 size: 15 residues. Trimming stripped 4 bases from V and 2 bases from J, with 14 bases between. From germline, CDR1 is SNHLY and CDR2 FYNNEI. The CDR3 bases are TGTGCCAGCAGTGTAGACAGGTTGGGAAACACTGAAGCTTTCTTT. It translates to CASSVDRLGNTEAFF.

This sequence joins TRBV5-6 and TRBJ1-4; 12 bases are a match to TRBD1. Germline loops: CDR1 SGHDT, CDR2 YYEEEE. V shed 4 bases, J shed 8 bases, and the junction held 6 bases outside the gene matches. The CDR3 runs to 15 residues. The CDR3 region has the DNA TGTGCCAGCAGCCCGGGACAGGGGGCCGGGGAAAAACTGTTTTTT. It is translated as CASSPGQGAGEKLFF.

The V and J genes are TRBV9 and TRBJ2-7, with D possibly being TRBD2 (7 bases). The CDR3 sequence is 12 residues long. V was shortened by 3 bases and J by 6 bases, with 10 bases between the two germline ends. The germline V gene has CDR1 SGDLS and CDR2 YYNGEE. The chain's CDR3 is CASSAGGLEQYF. The CDR3 DNA follows: TGTGCCAGCAGCGCCGGGGGGCTCGAGCAGTACTTC. The complete variable domain, with remaining parts taken from reference TRBV9 and TRBJ2-7, reads DSGVTQTPKHLITATGQRVTLRCSPRSGDLSVYWYQQSLDQGLQFLIQYYNGEERAKGNILERFSAQQFPDLHSELNLSSLELGDSALYFCASSAGGLEQYFGPGTRLTVT.

CDR3 amino acids: CASSQDSAGNTEAFF. The CDR3, as DNA: TGCGCCAGCAGCCAAGACTCCGCGGGGAACACTGAAGCTTTCTTT. The chain uses TRBV4-1 and TRBJ1-1; D uncertain. V dropped 0 bases and J dropped 1 base, with 9 bases sitting between them. CDR1 and CDR2 (germline): MGHRA, YSYEKL. This CDR3 spans 15 amino acids.

This chain joins TRBV5-4 and TRBJ2-6; the D gene is possibly TRBD2 (7 bases). Germline CDR1 is SGHNT and CDR2 is YYREEE (reference sequence). This CDR3 comprises 18 residues. The V end was cut by 0 bases, the J end by 4 bases, with 17 bases between. The CDR3 DNA reads TGTGCCAGCAGCTTGGAGGGGGGGTTCTTGTCAGGGGCCAACGTCCTGACTTTC. Amino acid sequence: CASSLEGGFLSGANVLTF.

V is TRBV14 and J is TRBJ1-1; D unclear. Germline V gives CDR1 SGHDN, CDR2 FVKESK. V dropped 1 base and J dropped 0 bases, with 9 bases sitting between them. This CDR3 comprises 15 residues. CDR3 region: CASSQVGVLNTEAFF. In DNA, the CDR3 is TGTGCCAGCAGCCAAGTCGGAGTACTGAACACTGAAGCTTTCTTT.

The V gene is TRBV7-6, the J gene TRBJ1-4; maybe TRBD1 (6 bases). Trimming took 5 bases from V and 1 from J, leaving 17 bases between them. The CDR3 has 17 residues. Germline CDR1 and CDR2: SGHVS and FNYEAQ. CDR3 sequence reads: CASSEGDGGGTNEKLFF. The CDR3 DNA reads TGTGCCAGCAGCGAGGGGGACGGCGGTGGAACTAATGAAAAACTGTTTTTT. Supplemented by reference TRBV7-6 and TRBJ1-4, the full variable domain reads GAGVSQSPRYKVTKRGQDVALRCDPISGHVSLYWYRQALGQGPEFLTYFNYEAQQDKSGLPNDRFSAERPEGSISTLTIQRTEQRDSAMYRCASSEGDGGGTNEKLFFGSGTQLSVL.